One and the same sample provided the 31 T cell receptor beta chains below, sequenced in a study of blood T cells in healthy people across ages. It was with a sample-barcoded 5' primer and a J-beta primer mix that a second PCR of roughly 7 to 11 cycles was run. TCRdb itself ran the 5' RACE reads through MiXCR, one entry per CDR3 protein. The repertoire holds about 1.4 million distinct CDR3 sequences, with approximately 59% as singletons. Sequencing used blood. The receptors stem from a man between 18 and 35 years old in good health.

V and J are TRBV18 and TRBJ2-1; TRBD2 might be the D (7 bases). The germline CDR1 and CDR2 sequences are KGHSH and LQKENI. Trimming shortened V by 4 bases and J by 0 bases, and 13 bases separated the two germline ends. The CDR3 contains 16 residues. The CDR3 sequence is CASSRTAGNSYNEQFF. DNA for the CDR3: TGTGCCAGCTCACGGACAGCGGGGAACTCCTACAATGAGCAGTTCTTC.

The CDR3 nucleotides are TGCAGTGCTACCGGGACTAGCGGGGGGGTCCCCTCCTACAATGAGCAGTTCTTC. It codes for CSATGTSGGVPSYNEQFF. The chain joins TRBV20-1 to TRBJ2-1; 16 bases line up with TRBD2. The CDR3 contains 18 residues. CDR1 DFQATT and CDR2 SNEGSKA come from the germline V gene (reference sequence). V trimming: 4 bases; J trimming: 0 bases; junction bases outside the gene matches: 6.

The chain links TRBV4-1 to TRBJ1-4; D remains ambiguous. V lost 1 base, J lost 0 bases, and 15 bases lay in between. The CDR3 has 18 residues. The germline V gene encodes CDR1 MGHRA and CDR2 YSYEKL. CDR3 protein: CASSQGPPQVATNEKLFF. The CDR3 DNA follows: TGCGCCAGCAGCCAAGGGCCCCCCCAAGTTGCAACTAATGAAAAACTGTTTTTT.

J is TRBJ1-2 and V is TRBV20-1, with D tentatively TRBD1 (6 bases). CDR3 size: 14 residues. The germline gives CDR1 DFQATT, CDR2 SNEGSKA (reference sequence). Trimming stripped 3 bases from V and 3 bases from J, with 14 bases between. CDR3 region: CSASPGGQDYGYTF. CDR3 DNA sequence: TGCAGTGCTAGCCCCGGGGGCCAGGACTATGGCTACACCTTC.

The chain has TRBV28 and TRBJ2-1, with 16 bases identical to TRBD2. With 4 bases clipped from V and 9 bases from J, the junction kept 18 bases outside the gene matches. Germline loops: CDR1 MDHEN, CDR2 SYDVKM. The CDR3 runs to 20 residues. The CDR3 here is CASSSPDGTSGRAALGEQFF. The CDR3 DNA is TGTGCCAGCAGTTCACCTGACGGGACTAGCGGGAGGGCCGCACTGGGTGAGCAGTTCTTC. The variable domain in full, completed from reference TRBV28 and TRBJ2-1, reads DVKVTQSSRYLVKRTGEKVFLECVQDMDHENMFWYRQDPGLGLRLIYFSYDVKMKEKGDIPEGYSVSREKKERFSLILESASTNQTSMYLCASSSPDGTSGRAALGEQFFGPGTRLTVL.

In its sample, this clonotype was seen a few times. The CDR3 DNA reads TGTGCCAGCAGCCAAGCCGACAGGGGGCACCACGAGCAGTACTTC. This translates into CASSQADRGHHEQYF. The J gene is TRBJ2-7, the V gene TRBV4-2; 10 bases fit TRBD1. V gave up 1 base and J gave up 5 bases; unmatched junction bases: 5. This CDR3 comprises 15 residues. Germline lookup yields CDR1 LGHNA and CDR2 YNFKEQ.

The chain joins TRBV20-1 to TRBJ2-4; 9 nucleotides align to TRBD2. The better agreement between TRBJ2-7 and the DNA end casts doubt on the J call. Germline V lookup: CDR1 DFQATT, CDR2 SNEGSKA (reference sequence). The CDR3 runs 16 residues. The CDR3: CSARAGAGGSTYEQYF. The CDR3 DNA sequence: TGCAGTGCTAGAGCAGGGGCGGGAGGGTCTACCTACGAGCAGTACTTC.

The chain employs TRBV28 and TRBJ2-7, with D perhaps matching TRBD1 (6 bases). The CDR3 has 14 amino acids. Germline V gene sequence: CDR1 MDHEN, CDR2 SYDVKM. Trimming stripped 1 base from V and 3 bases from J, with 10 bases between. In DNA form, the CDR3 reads TGTGCCAGCAGTTTATATGGCAGGGGCTACGAGCAGTACTTC. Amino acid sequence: CASSLYGRGYEQYF.

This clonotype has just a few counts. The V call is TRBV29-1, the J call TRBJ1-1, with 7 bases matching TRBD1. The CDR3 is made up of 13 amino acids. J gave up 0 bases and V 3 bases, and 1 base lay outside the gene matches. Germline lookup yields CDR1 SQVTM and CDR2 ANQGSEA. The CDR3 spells CSVEGQMNTEAFF. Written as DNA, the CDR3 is TGCAGCGTTGAGGGACAGATGAACACTGAAGCTTTCTTT.

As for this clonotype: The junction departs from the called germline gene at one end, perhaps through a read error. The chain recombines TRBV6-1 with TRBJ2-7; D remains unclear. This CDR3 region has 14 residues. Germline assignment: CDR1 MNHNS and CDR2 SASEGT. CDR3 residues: CAGSEWADSYEQYF. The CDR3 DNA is TGTGCCGGCAGTGAATGGGCAGACTCCTACGAGCAGTACTTC.

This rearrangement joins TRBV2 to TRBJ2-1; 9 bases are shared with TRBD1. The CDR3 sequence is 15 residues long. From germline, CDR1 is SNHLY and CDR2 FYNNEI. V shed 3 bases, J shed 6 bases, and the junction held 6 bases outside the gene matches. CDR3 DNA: TGTGCCAGCAGTGATGGGGACAGGGATGGCAATGAGCAGTTCTTC. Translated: CASSDGDRDGNEQFF.

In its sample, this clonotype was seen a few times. The DNA for the CDR3 is TGCAGCGCCGTCGACCGGCGGGGCCAGAATGAAAAACTGTTTTTT. It yields the protein CSAVDRRGQNEKLFF. The V gene is TRBV29-1, the J gene TRBJ1-4, with a possible D match to TRBD1 (5 bases). Germline CDR1 reads SQVTM; CDR2 reads ANQGSEA. CDR3 length equals 15 residues. V lost 7 bases to trimming and J lost 5 bases, with 20 bases between them.

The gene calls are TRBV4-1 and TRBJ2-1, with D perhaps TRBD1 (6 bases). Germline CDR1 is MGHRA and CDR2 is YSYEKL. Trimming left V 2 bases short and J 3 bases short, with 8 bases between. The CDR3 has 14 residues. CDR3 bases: TGCGCCAGCAGCCAAAACAGGGTCTACAATGAGCAGTTCTTC. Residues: CASSQNRVYNEQFF.

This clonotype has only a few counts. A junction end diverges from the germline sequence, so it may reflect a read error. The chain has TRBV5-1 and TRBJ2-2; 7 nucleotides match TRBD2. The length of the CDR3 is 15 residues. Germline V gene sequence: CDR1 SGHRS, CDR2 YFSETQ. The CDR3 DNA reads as TGTGCCAGCAGCCCGACGGGGGAGGGCACCGGGGAGCTGTTTTTT. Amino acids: CASSPTGEGTGELFF.

Here the CDR3 DNA reads TGCGCCAGCAGCGGAATGGACAGTTTTCGTAACGAGCAGTACTTC. Protein product: CASSGMDSFRNEQYF. V and J are TRBV5-1 and TRBJ2-4; possibly TRBD1 for D (6 bases). The J call is doubtful: the DNA matches TRBJ2-7 better. The CDR3 has 15 amino acids. CDR1 and CDR2 (germline): SGHRS, YFSETQ.

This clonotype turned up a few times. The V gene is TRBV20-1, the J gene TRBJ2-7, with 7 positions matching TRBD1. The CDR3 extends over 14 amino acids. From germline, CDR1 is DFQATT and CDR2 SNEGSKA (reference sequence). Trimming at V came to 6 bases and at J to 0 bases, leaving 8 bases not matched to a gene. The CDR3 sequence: CSAKTGRSSYEQYF. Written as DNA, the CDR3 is TGCAGTGCGAAGACAGGGAGAAGCTCCTACGAGCAGTACTTC.

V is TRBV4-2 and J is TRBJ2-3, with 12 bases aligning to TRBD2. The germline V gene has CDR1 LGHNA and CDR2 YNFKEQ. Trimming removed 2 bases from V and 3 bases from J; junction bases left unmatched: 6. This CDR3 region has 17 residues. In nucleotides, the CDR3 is TGTGCCAGCAGCCAAACACTAGCGGGAGGAAATACAGATACGCAGTATTTT. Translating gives CASSQTLAGGNTDTQYF.

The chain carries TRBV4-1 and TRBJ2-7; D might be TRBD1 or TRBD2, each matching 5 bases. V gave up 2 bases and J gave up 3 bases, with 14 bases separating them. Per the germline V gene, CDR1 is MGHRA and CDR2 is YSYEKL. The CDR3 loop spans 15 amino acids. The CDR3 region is CASSQPWDVGYEQYF. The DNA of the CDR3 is TGCGCCAGCAGCCAACCCTGGGACGTAGGCTACGAGCAGTACTTC.

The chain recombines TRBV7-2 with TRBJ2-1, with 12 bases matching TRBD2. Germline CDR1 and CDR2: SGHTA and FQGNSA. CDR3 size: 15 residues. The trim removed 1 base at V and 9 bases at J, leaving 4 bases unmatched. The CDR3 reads CASSLGASGRGEQFF. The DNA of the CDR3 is TGTGCCAGCAGCTTAGGTGCTAGCGGGAGGGGTGAGCAGTTCTTC.

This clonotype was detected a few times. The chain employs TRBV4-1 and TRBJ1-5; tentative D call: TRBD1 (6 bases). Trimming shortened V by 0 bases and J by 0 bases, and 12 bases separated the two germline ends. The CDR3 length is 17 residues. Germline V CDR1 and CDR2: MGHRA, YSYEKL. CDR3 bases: TGCGCCAGCAGCCAAGAGGACAGACTGGATAGCAATCAGCCCCAGCATTTT. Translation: CASSQEDRLDSNQPQHF.

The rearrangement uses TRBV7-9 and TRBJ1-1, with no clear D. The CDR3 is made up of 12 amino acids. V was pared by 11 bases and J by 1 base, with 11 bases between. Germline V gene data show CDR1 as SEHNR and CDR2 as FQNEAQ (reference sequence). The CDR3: CAGRASNTEAFF. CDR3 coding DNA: TGTGCCGGCCGGGCTTCGAACACTGAAGCTTTCTTT.

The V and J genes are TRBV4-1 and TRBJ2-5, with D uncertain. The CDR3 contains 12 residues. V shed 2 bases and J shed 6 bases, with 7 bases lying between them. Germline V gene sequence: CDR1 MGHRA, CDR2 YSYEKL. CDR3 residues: CASSQFAQTQYF. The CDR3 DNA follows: TGCGCCAGCAGCCAATTCGCGCAGACCCAGTACTTC.

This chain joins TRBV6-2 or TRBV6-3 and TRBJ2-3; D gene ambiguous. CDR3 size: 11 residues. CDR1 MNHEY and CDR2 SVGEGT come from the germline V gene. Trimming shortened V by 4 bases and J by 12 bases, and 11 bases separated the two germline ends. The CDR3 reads CASSSLGAQYF. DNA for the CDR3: TGTGCCAGCAGTTCCTTGGGCGCACAGTATTTT.

This CDR3 is CASREQGTANNEQFF. CDR3 DNA sequence: TGTGCCAGCAGAGAACAGGGGACGGCGAACAATGAGCAGTTCTTC. The chain combines TRBV27 with TRBJ2-1, with 7 bases aligning to TRBD1. This CDR3 is built from 15 residues. The V gene end was trimmed by 6 bases and the J gene end by 5 bases; junction bases not matched to a gene: 10. Per the germline V gene, CDR1 is MNHEY and CDR2 is SMNVEV (reference sequence).

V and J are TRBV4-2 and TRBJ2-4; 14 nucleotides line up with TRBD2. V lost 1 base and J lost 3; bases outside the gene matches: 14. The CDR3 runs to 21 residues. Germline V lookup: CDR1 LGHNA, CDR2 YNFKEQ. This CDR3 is CASSQVPPGLAGEGGKNIQYF. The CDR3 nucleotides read TGTGCCAGCAGCCAAGTCCCACCGGGACTAGCGGGAGAGGGGGGCAAAAACATTCAGTACTTC.

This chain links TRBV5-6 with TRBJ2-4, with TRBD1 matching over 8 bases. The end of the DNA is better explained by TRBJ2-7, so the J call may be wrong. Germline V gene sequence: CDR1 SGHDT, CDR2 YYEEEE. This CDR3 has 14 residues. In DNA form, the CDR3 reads TGTGCCAGCAGCCGGCCGGACAGGGTCTACGAGCAGTACTTC. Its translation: CASSRPDRVYEQYF.

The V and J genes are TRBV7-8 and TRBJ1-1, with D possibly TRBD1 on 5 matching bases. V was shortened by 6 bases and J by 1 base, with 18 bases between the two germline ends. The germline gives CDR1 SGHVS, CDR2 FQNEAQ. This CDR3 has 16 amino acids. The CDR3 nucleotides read TGTGCCAGCAGACATAGGCGGGGCAGCAGGAACACTGAAGCTTTCTTT. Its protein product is CASRHRRGSRNTEAFF.

The CDR3 bases are TGCAGTGCTACGGCGGTGGGGGGCGGCGAGCAGTACTTC. As protein: CSATAVGGGEQYF. The genes are TRBV20-1 and TRBJ2-7; D may match TRBD1 or TRBD2 (6 bases each). The germline V and J ends were trimmed by 4 bases and 6 bases, with 16 bases remaining between them. Germline CDR1 and CDR2: DFQATT and SNEGSKA (reference sequence). This CDR3 contains 13 residues.

For the CDR3, the DNA is TGTGCCACCAGTGAATCGACAGGGGTTCCCTATGGCTACACCTTC. Residues: CATSESTGVPYGYTF. The chain couples TRBV24-1 to TRBJ1-2; 8 nucleotides agree with TRBD1. V was pared by 4 bases and J by 4 bases, with 7 bases of the junction left unmatched. The V gene's germline CDR1 is KGHDR and CDR2 SFDVKD. CDR3 size: 15 residues.

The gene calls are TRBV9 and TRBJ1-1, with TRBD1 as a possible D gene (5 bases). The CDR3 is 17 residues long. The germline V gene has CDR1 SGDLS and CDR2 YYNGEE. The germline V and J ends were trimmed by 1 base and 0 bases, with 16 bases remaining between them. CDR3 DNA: TGTGCCAGCAGCGTACTGACAGAGGGGCTTATGAACACTGAAGCTTTCTTT. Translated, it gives CASSVLTEGLMNTEAFF.

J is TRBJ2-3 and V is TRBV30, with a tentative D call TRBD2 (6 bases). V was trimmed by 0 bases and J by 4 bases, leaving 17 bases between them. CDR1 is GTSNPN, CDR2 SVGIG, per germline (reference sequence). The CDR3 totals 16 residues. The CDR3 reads CAWSVFSSGGADTQYF. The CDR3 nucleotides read TGTGCCTGGAGTGTATTTTCTAGTGGCGGGGCAGATACGCAGTATTTT.